What follows describes a single T cell receptor (beta chain). The clone's antigen remains unknown. The record has no base qualities; no much larger clone is one base away. The donors were under 40 Caucasian individuals from Russia, aged 6 to 90 years, who were systemically healthy. Each donor gave around 9 milliliters of peripheral blood, collected into EDTA-treated Vacutainer tubes. Ficoll-Paque density-gradient centrifugation was used to isolate PBMCs, with at least 6 million per sample. Total RNA, at least 6 micrograms per sample, was extracted from PBMCs with Trizol reagent. For every donor, flow cytometry on a PBMC aliquot measured the percentage of naive CD45RAhigh/CD27high T cells. The library was prepared using 5' RACE. A second about 7 to 11 cycle PCR used a sample-barcoded 5' primer and a J-beta primer mix. Each TCR beta cDNA molecule received a unique molecular identifier from a template-switch 5' adaptor carrying 12 random nucleotides. Each sample yielded at least 2.5 million CDR3-containing paired-end reads. First-strand cDNA synthesis was performed from all RNA using the Mint cDNA synthesis kit, with priming by a TRBC-specific oligonucleotide. All cDNA was treated with uracil-DNA glycosylase and then went through a first 18-cycle PCR with the universal primers M1SS and BC2_uni_R. Processing in the source paper ran as follows. Each sample was normalized by randomly selecting 1 million high-quality reads, each carrying a distinct molecular identifier. Instead of being binned into consensus sequences, reads that shared molecular identifiers were thrown out. MiTCR, with a Q25 quality threshold and the strictest error-elimination algorithm, was used for CDR3 identification, clonotype clustering and error correction. A nonparametric unseen species model using Euler transformation provided a lower-bound estimate of total TCR beta diversity. The raw public data were reprocessed by TCRdb itself: fastp quality trimming at Q25, MiXCR clonotype calling, in-frame beta chains only. Each entry merges the rows of one CDR3 protein and shows their most common DNA and genes. TCRdb, not the authors, supplied the V and J calls. The sample includes 1,800,000 or so distinct CDR3 sequences, with roughly two fifths observed a single time. The ten most abundant clones make up more than 20% of the sample.

This sample is drawn from a study of blood T cells in healthy people across ages (dated by TCRdb to the mid-2010s). Study-wide context: Template switching captured roughly one uniquely barcoded TCR beta cDNA molecule per two T cells in model experiments. The study measured age-related changes in TCR beta repertoire diversity using deep sequencing normalized with unique cDNA molecular identifiers. The donors were divided into four age groups: young (average around 16 years), middle-aged (about 41), aged (around 59) and long-lived (around 87). Donors of different ages were randomly distributed across sequencing lanes to avoid experimental bias. Using the same blood draw, the study looked at two additional independent replicas of 1 million unique cDNA reads for two donors, one aged 18 to 30 and the other aged 80 or older.

V lost 4 bases and J lost 5 bases; the stretch between them is 17 bases long. Looking up the germline V gene yields CDR1 SGHTA and CDR2 FQGNSA. Counted from cysteine to phenylalanine, this CDR3 has 15 amino acids. The only DNA kept is the CDR3, 45 bases in frame from the first base. What the study reported, not specific to this receptor: Compared with the aged group, the long-lived group had more naive CD4+ T cells, fewer expanded clones and increased TCR diversity, suggesting age selection. The percentage of naive T cells measured by flow cytometry correlated strongly with observed TCR beta diversity. Conclusive comparison of naive and antigen-experienced compartments was prevented by the profiling of bulk unsorted PBMCs. Observed TCR beta diversity per million T cells fell roughly linearly with age, and a significant reduction was already apparent by age around 44. Total diversity estimates from one million sequenced T cells were considered lower bounds and underestimates. Donor CMV infection status was unknown, potentially confounding age-related changes in expanded clonotypes.

The sequenced sample was blood. This clonotype was obtained from a human donor in good health. The chain uses TRBV7-2 and TRBJ2-5, and TRBD2 may be the D gene, going by 6 matching bases. CDR3 sequence: CASSSGLRGQETQYF. The DNA reads TGTGCCAGCAGCTCGGGACTTCGAGGGCAGGAGACCCAGTACTTC.